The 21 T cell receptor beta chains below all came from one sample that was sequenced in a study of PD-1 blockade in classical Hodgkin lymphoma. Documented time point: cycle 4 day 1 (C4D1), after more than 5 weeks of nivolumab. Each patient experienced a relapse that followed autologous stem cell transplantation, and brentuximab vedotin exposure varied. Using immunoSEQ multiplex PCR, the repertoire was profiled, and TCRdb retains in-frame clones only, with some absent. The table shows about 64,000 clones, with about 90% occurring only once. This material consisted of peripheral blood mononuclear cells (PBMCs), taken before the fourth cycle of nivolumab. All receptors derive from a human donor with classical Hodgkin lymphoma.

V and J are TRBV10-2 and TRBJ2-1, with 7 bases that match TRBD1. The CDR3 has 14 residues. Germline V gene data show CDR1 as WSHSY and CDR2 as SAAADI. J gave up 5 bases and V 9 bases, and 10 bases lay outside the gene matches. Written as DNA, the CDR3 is TGCGCCAGTAAATACAGGGGTAGCCACAATGAGCAGTTCTTC. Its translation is CASKYRGSHNEQFF.

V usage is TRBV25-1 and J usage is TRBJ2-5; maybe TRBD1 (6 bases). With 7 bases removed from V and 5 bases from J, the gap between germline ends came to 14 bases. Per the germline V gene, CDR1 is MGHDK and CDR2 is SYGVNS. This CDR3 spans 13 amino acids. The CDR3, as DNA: TGTGCCAGCAACCCAGGGGTCGGGGAGACCCAGTACTTC. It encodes CASNPGVGETQYF.

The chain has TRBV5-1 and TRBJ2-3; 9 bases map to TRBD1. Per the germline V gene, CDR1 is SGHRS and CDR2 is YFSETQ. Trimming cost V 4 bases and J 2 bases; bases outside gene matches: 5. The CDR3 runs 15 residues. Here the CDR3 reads CASSLGQGSTDTQYF. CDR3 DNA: TGCGCCAGCAGCCTCGGACAGGGGTCCACAGATACGCAGTATTTT. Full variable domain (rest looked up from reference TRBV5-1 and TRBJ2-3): KAGVTQTPRYLIKTRGQQVTLSCSPISGHRSVSWYQQTPGQGLQFLFEYFSETQRNKGNFPGRFSGRQFSNSRSEMNVSTLELGDSALYLCASSLGQGSTDTQYFGPGTRLTVL.

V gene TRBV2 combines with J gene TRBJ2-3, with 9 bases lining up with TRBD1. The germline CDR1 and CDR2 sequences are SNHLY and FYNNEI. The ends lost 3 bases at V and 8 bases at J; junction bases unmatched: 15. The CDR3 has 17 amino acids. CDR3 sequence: CASSDRLGQGVLRTQYF. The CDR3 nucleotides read TGTGCCAGCAGTGATAGGCTGGGACAGGGTGTCCTACGTACGCAGTATTTT.

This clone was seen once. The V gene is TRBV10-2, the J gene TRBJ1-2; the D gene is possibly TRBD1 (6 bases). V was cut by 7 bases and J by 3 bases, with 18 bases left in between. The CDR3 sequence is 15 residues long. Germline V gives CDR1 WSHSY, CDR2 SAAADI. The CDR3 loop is CASTRIQGSDYGYTF. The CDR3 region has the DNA TGCGCCAGCACCAGAATTCAGGGGTCAGACTATGGCTACACCTTC.

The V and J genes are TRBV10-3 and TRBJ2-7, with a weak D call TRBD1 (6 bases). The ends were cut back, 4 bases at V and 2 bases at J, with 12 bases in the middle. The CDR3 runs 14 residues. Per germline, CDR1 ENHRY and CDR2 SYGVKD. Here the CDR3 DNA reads TGTGCCATCAGTGGAGACAGGTATCCCTACGAGCAGTACTTC. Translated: CAISGDRYPYEQYF.

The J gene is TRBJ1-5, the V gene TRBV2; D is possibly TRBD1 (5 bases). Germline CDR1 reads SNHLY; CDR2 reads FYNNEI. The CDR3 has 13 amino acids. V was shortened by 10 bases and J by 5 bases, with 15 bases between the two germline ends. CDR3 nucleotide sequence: TGTGCCACAGGGATGGGGGGGGATCAGCCCCAGCATTTT. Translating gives CATGMGGDQPQHF. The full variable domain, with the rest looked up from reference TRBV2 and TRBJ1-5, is EPEVTQTPSHQVTQMGQEVILRCVPISNHLYFYWYRQILGQKVEFLVSFYNNEISEKSEIFDDQFSVERPDGSNFTLKIRSTKLEDSAMYFCATGMGGDQPQHFGDGTRLSIL.

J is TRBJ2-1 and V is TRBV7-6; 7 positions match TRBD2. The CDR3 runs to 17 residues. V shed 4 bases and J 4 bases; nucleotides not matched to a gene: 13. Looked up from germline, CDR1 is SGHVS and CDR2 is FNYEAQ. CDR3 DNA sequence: TGTGCCAGCAGCTCCGGCGGGGGAAGACCTGCTTACAATGAGCAGTTCTTC. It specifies CASSSGGGRPAYNEQFF.

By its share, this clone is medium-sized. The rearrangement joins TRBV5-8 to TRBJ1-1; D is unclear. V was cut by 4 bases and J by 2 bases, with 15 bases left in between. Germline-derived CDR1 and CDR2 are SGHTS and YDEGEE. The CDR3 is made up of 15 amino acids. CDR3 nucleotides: TGTGCCAGCAGCCCTGGCGCAGGAATAAACACTGAAGCTTTCTTT. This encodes CASSPGAGINTEAFF.

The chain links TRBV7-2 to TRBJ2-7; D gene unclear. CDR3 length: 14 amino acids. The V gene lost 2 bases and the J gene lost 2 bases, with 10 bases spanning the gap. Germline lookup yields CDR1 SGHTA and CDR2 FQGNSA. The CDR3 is CASSLTELAYEQYF. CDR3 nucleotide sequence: TGTGCCAGCAGCTTAACAGAGCTTGCCTACGAGCAGTACTTC. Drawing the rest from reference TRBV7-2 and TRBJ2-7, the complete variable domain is GAGVSQSPSNKVTEKGKDVELRCDPISGHTALYWYRQSLGQGLEFLIYFQGNSAPDKSGLPSDRFSAERTGGSVSTLTIQRTQQEDSAVYLCASSLTELAYEQYFGPGTRLTVT.

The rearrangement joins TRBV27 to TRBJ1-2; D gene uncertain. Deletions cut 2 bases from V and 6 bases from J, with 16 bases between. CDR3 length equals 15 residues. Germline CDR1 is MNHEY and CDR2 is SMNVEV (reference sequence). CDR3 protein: CASSLIWGRSDGYTF. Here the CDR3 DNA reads TGTGCCAGCAGTTTAATATGGGGAAGATCCGATGGCTACACCTTC.

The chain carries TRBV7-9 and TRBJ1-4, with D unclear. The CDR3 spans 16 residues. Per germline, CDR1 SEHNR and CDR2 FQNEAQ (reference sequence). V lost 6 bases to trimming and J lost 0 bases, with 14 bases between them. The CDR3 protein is CASSGSDPATNEKLFF. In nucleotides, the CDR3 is TGTGCCAGCAGTGGCAGTGACCCTGCAACTAATGAAAAACTGTTTTTT.

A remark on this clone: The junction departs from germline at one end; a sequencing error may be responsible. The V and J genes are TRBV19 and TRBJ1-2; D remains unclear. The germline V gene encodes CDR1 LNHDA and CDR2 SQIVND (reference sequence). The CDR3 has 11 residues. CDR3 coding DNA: TGTGCCAGTAGAGGACTGTTTGTCCACCTCTTC. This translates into CASRGLFVHLF.

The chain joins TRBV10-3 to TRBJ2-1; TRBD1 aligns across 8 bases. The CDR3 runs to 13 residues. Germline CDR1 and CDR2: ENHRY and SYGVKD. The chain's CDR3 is CGSAGQVINEQFF. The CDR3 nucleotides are TGTGGCAGTGCGGGACAGGTCATCAATGAGCAGTTCTTC.

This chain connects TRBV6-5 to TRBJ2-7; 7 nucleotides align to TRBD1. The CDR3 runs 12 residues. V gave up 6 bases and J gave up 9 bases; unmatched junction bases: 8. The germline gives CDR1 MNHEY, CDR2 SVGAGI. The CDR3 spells CASSSTGYGQYF. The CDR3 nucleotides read TGTGCCAGCAGCTCGACAGGGTATGGGCAGTACTTC.

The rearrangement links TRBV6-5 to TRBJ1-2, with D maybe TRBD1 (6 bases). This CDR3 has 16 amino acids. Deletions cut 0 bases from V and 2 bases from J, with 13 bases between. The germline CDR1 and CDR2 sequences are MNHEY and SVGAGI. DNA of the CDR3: TGTGCCAGCAGTTACTCCCTCCGGGGGGCGAACTATGGCTACACCTTC. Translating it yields CASSYSLRGANYGYTF.

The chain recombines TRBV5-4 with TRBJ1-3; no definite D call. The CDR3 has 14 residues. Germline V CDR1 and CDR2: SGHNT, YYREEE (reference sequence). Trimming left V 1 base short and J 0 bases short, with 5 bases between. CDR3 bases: TGTGCCAGCAGCTTGTACAGCTCTGGAAACACCATATATTTT. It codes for CASSLYSSGNTIYF.

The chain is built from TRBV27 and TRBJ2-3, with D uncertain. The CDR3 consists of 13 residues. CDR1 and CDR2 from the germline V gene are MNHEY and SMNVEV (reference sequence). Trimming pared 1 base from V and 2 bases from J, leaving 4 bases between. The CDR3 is CASSLWVTDTQYF. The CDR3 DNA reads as TGTGCCAGCAGTTTATGGGTCACAGATACGCAGTATTTT.

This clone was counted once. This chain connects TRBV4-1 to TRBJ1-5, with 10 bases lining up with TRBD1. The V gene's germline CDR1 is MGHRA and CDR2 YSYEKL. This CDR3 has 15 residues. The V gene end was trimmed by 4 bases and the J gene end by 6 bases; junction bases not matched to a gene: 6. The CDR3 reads CASSLGQGGAQPQHF. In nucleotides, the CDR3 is TGCGCCAGCAGCCTTGGACAGGGGGGAGCTCAGCCCCAGCATTTT.

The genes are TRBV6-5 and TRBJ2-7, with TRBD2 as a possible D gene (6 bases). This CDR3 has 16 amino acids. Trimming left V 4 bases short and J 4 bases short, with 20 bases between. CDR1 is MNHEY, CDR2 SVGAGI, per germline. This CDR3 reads CASSSSGSRGVYEQYF. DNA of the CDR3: TGTGCCAGCAGTTCCTCCGGGTCGCGGGGTGTTTACGAGCAGTACTTC.

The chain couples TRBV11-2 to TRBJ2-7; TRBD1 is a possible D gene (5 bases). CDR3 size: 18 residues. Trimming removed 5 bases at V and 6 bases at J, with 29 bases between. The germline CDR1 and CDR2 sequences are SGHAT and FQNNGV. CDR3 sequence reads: CASSPQGGVPTPFSEQYF. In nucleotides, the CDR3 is TGTGCCAGCAGCCCCCAGGGTGGTGTCCCCACCCCATTTAGCGAGCAGTACTTC.